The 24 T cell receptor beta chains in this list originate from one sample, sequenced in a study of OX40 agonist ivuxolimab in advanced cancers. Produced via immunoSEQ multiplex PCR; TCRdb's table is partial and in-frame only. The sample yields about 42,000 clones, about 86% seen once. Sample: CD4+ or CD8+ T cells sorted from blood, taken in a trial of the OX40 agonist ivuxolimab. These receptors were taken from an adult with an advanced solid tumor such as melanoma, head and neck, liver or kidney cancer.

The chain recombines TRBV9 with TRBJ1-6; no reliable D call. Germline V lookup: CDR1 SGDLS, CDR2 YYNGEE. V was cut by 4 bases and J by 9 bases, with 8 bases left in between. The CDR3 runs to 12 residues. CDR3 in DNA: TGTGCCAGCAGCTCCCCAAGTTCACCCCTCCACTTT. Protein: CASSSPSSPLHF.

For the CDR3, the DNA is TGTGCCAGTAGTACCCGACCCGGGGGTTACAATGAGCAGTTCTTC. Amino acid sequence: CASSTRPGGYNEQFF. This chain connects TRBV19 to TRBJ2-1; TRBD2 might be the D (6 bases). The V gene's germline CDR1 is LNHDA and CDR2 SQIVND (reference sequence). CDR3 size: 15 residues. Trimming took 4 bases from V and 4 from J, leaving 14 bases between them.

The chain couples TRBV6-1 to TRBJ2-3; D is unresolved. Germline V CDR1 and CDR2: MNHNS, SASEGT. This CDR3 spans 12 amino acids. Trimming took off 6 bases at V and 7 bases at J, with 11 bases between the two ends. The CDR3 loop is CASRPRANTQYF. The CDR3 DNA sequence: TGTGCCAGCAGGCCCCGAGCGAATACGCAGTATTTT.

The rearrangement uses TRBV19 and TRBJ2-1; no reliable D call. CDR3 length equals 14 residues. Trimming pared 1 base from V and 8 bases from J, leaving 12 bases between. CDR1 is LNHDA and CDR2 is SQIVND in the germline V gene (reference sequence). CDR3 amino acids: CASSIAPRWDEQFF. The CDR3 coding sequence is TGTGCCAGTAGTATAGCCCCGCGTTGGGATGAGCAGTTCTTC.

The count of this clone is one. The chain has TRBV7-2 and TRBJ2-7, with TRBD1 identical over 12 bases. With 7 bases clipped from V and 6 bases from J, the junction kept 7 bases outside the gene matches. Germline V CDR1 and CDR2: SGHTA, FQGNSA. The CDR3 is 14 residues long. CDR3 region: CASTLGQGAGEQYF. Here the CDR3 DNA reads TGTGCCAGCACCCTGGGACAGGGGGCCGGCGAGCAGTACTTC.

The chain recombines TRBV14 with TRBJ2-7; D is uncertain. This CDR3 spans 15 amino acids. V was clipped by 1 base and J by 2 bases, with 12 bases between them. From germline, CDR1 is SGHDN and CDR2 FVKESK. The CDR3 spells CASSQVTDGAYEQYF. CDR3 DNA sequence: TGTGCCAGCAGCCAAGTAACAGACGGAGCCTACGAGCAGTACTTC.

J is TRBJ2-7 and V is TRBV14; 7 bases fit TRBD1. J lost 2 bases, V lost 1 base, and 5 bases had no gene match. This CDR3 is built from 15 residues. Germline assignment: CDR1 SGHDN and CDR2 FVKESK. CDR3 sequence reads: CASSQGQGVAYEQYF. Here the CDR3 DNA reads TGTGCCAGCAGCCAAGGACAGGGAGTCGCCTACGAGCAGTACTTC.

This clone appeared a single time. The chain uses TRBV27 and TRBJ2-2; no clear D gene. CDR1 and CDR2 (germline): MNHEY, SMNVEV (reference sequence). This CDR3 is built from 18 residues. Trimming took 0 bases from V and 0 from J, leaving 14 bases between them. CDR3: CASSLSARAGPNTGELFF. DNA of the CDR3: TGTGCCAGCAGTTTATCAGCCCGGGCCGGCCCGAACACCGGGGAGCTGTTTTTT.

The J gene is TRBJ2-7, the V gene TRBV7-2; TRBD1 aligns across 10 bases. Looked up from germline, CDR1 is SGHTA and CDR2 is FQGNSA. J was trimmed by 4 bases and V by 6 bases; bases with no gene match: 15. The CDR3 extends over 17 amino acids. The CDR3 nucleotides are TGTGCCAGCAGTCCTCCCCGGACGGGACAGGGGAAATACGAGCAGTACTTC. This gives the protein CASSPPRTGQGKYEQYF.

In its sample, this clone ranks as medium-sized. The CDR3 sequence is CASSQEGKGADEAFF. The CDR3 DNA follows: TGCGCCAGCAGCCAAGAAGGGAAAGGTGCAGATGAAGCTTTCTTT. This rearrangement joins TRBV4-1 to TRBJ1-1, with D hard to call. V was cut by 0 bases and J by 7 bases, with 15 bases left in between. This CDR3 region has 15 residues. Germline V gives CDR1 MGHRA, CDR2 YSYEKL.

The CDR3 bases are TGTGCCAGCAGTCTCGGACGGACAAACTACGAGCAGTACTTC. Its protein is CASSLGRTNYEQYF. V is TRBV27 and J is TRBJ2-7; a weak D match, TRBD1 (5 bases). Trimming pared 5 bases from V and 3 bases from J, leaving 14 bases between. Germline CDR1 and CDR2: MNHEY and SMNVEV (reference sequence). The CDR3 has 14 residues.

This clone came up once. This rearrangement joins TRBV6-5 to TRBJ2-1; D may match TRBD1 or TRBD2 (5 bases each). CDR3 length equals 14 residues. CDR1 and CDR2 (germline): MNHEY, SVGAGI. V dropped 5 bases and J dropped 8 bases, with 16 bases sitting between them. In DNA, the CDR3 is TGTGCCAGCAGTCCCGGGTCCGGGGCGTATGAGCAGTTCTTC. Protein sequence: CASSPGSGAYEQFF.

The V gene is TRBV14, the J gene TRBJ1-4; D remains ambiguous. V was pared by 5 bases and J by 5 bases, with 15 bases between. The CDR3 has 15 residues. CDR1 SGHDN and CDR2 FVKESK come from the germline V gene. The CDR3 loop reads CASSSGPRWNEKLFF. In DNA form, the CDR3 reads TGTGCCAGCAGCTCCGGACCGCGTTGGAATGAAAAACTGTTTTTT. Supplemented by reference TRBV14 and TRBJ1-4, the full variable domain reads EAGVTQFPSHSVIEKGQTVTLRCDPISGHDNLYWYRRVMGKEIKFLLHFVKESKQDESGMPNNRFLAERTGGTYSTLKVQPAELEDSGVYFCASSSGPRWNEKLFFGSGTQLSVL.

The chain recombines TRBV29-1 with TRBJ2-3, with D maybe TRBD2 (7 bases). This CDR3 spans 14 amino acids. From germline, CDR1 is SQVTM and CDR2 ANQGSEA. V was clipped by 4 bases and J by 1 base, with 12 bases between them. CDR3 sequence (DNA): TGCAGCGTTGCCGGGGGGCGGGGCACAGATACGCAGTATTTT. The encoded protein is CSVAGGRGTDTQYF.

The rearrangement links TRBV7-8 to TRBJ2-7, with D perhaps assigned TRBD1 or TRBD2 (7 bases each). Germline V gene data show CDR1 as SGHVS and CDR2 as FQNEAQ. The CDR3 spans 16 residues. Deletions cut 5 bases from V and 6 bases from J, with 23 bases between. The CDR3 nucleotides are TGTGCCAGCAGCGCGGGCCCTACAGGGGTAGCGGGCGAGCAGTACTTC. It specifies CASSAGPTGVAGEQYF.

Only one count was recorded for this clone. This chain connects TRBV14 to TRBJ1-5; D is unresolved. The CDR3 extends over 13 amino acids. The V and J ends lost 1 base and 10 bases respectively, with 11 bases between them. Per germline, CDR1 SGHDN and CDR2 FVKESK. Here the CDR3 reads CASSQGGLSPQHF. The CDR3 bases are TGTGCCAGCAGCCAAGGTGGGCTGTCCCCCCAGCATTTT.

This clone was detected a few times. The CDR3 bases are TGTGCCAGCAGCGTATACCTAGCGGGAGGTCAAAGTGAGCAGTTCTTC. Translating it yields CASSVYLAGGQSEQFF. J is TRBJ2-1 and V is TRBV7-6; 11 bases are shared with TRBD2. This CDR3 has 16 residues. V lost 5 bases to trimming and J lost 9 bases; unmatched junction nucleotides: 12. CDR1 and CDR2 from the germline V gene are SGHVS and FNYEAQ.

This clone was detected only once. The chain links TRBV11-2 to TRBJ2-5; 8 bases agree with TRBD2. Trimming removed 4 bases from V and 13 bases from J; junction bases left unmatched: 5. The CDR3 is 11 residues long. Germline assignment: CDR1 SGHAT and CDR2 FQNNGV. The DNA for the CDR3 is TGTGCCAGCAGCTCTAGAGGACTAGCGTACTTC. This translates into CASSSRGLAYF.

The CDR3 coding sequence is TGTGCCAGCAGCCCCTGGGACAGGGGAGAGGAGCAGTACTTC. It specifies CASSPWDRGEEQYF. The V gene is TRBV9, the J gene TRBJ2-7; TRBD1 aligns across 10 bases. The trim removed 4 bases at V and 7 bases at J, leaving 8 bases unmatched. Germline CDR1 SGDLS, CDR2 YYNGEE. The CDR3 covers 14 residues.

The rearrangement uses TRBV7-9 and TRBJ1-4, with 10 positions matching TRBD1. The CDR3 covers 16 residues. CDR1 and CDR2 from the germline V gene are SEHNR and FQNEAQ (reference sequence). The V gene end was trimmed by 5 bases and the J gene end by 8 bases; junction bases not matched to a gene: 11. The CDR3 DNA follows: TGTGCCAGCAGCCAAGCCGGGACAGGGGTAAACGAAAAACTGTTTTTT. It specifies CASSQAGTGVNEKLFF.

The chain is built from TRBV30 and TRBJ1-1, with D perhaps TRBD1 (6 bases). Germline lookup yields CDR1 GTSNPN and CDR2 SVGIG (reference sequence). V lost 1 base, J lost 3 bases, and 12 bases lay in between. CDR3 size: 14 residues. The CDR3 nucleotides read TGTGCCTGGAGTGGGGGGGCGGGGGACACTGAAGCTTTCTTT. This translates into CAWSGGAGDTEAFF.

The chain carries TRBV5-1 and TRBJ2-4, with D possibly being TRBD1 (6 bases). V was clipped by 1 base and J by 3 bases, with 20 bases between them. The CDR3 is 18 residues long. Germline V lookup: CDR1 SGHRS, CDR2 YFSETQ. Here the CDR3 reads CASSLRGNRDEVKNIQYF. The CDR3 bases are TGCGCCAGCAGCTTGAGGGGTAACAGGGACGAGGTCAAAAACATTCAGTACTTC. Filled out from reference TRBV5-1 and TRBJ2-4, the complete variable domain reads KAGVTQTPRYLIKTRGQQVTLSCSPISGHRSVSWYQQTPGQGLQFLFEYFSETQRNKGNFPGRFSGRQFSNSRSEMNVSTLELGDSALYLCASSLRGNRDEVKNIQYFGAGTRLSVL.

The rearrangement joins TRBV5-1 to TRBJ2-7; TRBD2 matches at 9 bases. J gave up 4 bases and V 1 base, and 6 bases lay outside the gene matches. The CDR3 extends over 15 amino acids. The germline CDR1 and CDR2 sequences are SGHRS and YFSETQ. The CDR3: CASSLFDSGSYEQYF. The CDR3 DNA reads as TGCGCCAGCAGCTTGTTTGATAGCGGGAGTTACGAGCAGTACTTC. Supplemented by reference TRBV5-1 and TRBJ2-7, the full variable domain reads KAGVTQTPRYLIKTRGQQVTLSCSPISGHRSVSWYQQTPGQGLQFLFEYFSETQRNKGNFPGRFSGRQFSNSRSEMNVSTLELGDSALYLCASSLFDSGSYEQYFGPGTRLTVT.

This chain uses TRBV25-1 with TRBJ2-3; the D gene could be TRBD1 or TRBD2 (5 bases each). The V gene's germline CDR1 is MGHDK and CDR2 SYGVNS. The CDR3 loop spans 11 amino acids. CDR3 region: CASWGGGTQYF. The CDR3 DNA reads TGTGCGAGCTGGGGCGGAGGTACGCAGTATTTT. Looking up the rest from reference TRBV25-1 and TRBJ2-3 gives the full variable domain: EADIYQTPRYLVIGTGKKITLECSQTMGHDKMYWYQQDPGMELHLIHYSYGVNSTEKGDLSSESTVSRIRTEHFPLTLESARPSHTSQYLCASWGGGTQYFGPGTRLTVL.